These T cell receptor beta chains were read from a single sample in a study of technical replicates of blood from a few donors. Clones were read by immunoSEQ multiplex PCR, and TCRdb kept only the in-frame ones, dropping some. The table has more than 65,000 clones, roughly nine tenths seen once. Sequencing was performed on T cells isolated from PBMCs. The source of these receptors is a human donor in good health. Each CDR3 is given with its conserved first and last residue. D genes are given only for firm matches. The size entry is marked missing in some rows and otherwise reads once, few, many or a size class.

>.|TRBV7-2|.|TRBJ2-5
TGTGCCAGCAGCTTAACGGGACTCCAAGAGACCCAGTACTTC
CASSLTGLQETQYF
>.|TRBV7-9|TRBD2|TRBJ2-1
TGTGCCAGCAGCACAACAACTAGCGGGAGCCGCGATGAGCAGTTCTTC
CASSTTTSGSRDEQFF
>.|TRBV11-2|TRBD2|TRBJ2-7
TGTGCCAGCAGCTTTTGGACTAGCGGGGGCTACGAGCAGTACTTC
CASSFWTSGGYEQYF
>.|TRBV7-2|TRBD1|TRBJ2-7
TGTGCCAGCAGCAAACGACAGGGAAGAGAGCAGTACTTC
CASSKRQGREQYF
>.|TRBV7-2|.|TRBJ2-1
TGTGCCAGCAGCTCCCCCCCAGAATATCTTGAGCAGTTCTTC
CASSSPPEYLEQFF
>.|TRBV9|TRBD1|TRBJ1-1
TGTGCCAGCAGCAACAGGGGGCAAAACACTGAAGCTTTCTTT
CASSNRGQNTEAFF
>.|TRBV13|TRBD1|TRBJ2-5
TGTGCCAGCAGCCTCAGGGGGCGCCCGAACGAAGAGACCCAGTACTTC
CASSLRGRPNEETQYF
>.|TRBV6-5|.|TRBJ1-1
TGTGCCAGCCAACTAGGAATAGCGGCTGAAGCTTTCTTT
CASQLGIAAEAFF
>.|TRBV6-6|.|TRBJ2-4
TGTGCCAGCACCCTAGCGAACGGCTTAGCCAAAAACATTCAGTACTTC
CASTLANGLAKNIQYF
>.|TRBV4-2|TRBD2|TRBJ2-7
TGTGCCAGCAGCCAGGGACTAGCGGACTCCTACGAGCAGTACTTC
CASSQGLADSYEQYF
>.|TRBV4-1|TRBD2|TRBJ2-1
TGCGCCAGCAGCCAGCCCACTAGCGGGACGCGCAATGAGCAGTTCTTC
CASSQPTSGTRNEQFF
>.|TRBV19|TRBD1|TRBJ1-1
TGTGCCAGTAGGTCAAGGGACAGCTCTTATACGGGAACTGAAGCTTTCTTT
CASRSRDSSYTGTEAFF
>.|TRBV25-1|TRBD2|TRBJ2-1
TGTGCCAGCAGTGAATGGTTAATGGCGGGGGGGGGAGATGAGCAGTTCTTC
CASSEWLMAGGGDEQFF
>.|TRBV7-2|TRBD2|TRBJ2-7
TGTGCCAGCAGCTCCCGGGGGGGGAGGGCCGCCGAGCAGTACTTC
CASSSRGGRAAEQYF
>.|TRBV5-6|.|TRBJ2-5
TGTGCCAGCAGCAACAGGGTTGAAGAGACCCAGTACTTC
CASSNRVEETQYF
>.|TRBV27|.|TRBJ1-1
TGTGCCAGCAGTTTATCAAGGGGCGGAAGCACTGAAGCTTTCTTT
CASSLSRGGSTEAFF
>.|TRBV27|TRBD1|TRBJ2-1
TGTGCCAGCAGTTTACCCCGGGACAGCTACAATGAGCAGTTCTTC
CASSLPRDSYNEQFF
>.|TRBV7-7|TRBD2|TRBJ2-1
TGTGCTAGCAGCCCCGGGACTAGCGGGGTCCAGCAGTTCTTC
CASSPGTSGVQQFF
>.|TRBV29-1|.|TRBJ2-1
TGCAGCGTTGTTCCCGGGTACAATGAGCAGTTCTTC
CSVVPGYNEQFF
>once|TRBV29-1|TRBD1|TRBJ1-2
TGCAGCGTCCGACAGGGGGCGCGAGGCTACACCTTC
CSVRQGARGYTF
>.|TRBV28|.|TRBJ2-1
TGTGCCAGCAGCGCTCTAGCTGTTAGCTCCTACAATGAGCAGTTCTTC
CASSALAVSSYNEQFF
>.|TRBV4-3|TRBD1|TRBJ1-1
TGCGCCAGCAGCCAAGCCGGGACAGGGGGCGTAGGAGCCACTGAAGCTTTCTTT
CASSQAGTGGVGATEAFF
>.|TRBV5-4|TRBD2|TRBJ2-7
TGTGCCAGCAGCCGCTCTAGCGGATTAAGCTCCTACGAGCAGTACTTC
CASSRSSGLSSYEQYF
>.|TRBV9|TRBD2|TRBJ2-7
TGTGCCAGCAGCGTAGGGACTAGCGGGGGAGACTACGAGCAGTACTTC
CASSVGTSGGDYEQYF
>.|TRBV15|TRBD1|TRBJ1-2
TGTGCCACCAGCAGAGATTGGGCAGGGGGCGACTATGGCTACACCTTC
CATSRDWAGGDYGYTF
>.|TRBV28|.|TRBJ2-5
TGTGCCAGCAGTTTCCGAGTTGTGGGCGAGACCCAGTACTTC
CASSFRVVGETQYF
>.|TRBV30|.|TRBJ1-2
TGTGCCTGGAGTGCCCACTTAGCAGGGTGGTACTATGGCTACACCTTC
CAWSAHLAGWYYGYTF
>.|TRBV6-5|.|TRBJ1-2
TGTGCCAGCAGTCCCAGGGAGGGGGGAGGCTACACCTTC
CASSPREGGGYTF
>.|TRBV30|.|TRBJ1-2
TGTGCCGGATCCCCGGGGGGCGATGGCTACACCTTC
CAGSPGGDGYTF
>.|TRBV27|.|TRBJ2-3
TGTGCCAGCAGTTTCAGGGGCACAGATACGCAGTATTTT
CASSFRGTDTQYF
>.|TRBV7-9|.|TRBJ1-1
TGTGCCAGCAGCTTAGACGGCAGGGGCACTGAAGCTTTCTTT
CASSLDGRGTEAFF
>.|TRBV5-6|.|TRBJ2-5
TGTGCCAGCAGCTTCCTTCGGGAGACCCAGTACTTC
CASSFLRETQYF
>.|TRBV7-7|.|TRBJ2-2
TGTGCTAGCAGCCATAGCGGCAGCACCGGGGAGCTGTTTTTT
CASSHSGSTGELFF
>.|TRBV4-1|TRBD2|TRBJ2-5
TGCGCCAGCAGCCAAGTTTCGGGGCGGGGGGGAGAGACCCAGTACTTC
CASSQVSGRGGETQYF
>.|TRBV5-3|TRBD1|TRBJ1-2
TGTGCCAGAAGCTTGTCTCTTCGGACAGGGAAAGGCTACACCTTC
CARSLSLRTGKGYTF